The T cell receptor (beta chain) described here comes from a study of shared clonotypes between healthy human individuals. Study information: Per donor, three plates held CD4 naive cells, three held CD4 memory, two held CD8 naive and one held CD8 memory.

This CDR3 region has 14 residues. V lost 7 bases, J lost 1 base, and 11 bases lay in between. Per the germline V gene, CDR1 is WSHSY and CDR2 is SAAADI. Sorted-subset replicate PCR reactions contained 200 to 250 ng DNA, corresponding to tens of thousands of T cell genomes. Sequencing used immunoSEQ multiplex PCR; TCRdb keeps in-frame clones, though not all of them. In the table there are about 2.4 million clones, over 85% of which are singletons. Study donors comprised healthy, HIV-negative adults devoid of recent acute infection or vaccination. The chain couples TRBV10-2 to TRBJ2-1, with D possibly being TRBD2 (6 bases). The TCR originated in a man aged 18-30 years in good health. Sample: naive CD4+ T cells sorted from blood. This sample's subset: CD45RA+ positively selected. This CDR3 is CASIPGLSYNEQFF. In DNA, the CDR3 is TGCGCCAGCATACCGGGACTTTCCTACAATGAGCAGTTCTTC.